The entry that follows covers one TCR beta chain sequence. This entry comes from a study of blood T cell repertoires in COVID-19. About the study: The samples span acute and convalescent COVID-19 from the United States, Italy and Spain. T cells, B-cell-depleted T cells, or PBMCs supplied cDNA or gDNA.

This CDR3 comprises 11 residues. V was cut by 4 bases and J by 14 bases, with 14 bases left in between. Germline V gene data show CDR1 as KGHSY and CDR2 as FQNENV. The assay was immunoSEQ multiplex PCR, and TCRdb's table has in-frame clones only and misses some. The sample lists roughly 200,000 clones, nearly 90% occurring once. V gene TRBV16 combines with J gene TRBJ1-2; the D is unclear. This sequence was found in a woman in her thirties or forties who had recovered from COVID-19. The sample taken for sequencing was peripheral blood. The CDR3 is CASSLESSGTF. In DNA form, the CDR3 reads TGTGCCAGCAGCCTCGAATCCTCCGGGACCTTC. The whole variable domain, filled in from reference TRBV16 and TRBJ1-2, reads GEEVAQTPKHLVRGEGQKAKLYCAPIKGHSYVFWYQQVLKNEFKFLISFQNENVFDETGMPKERFSAKCLPNSPCSLEIQATKLEDSAVYFCASSLESSGTFGSGTRLTVV.